The next 25 T cell receptor beta chains were all read from a single sample in a study of OX40 agonist ivuxolimab in advanced cancers. Data came from immunoSEQ multiplex PCR; TCRdb stores just in-frame clones and leaves some out. The sample carries 80,000 or so clones, 75% to 90% recorded once. The sequencing used CD4+ or CD8+ T cells sorted from blood, collected in a trial of the OX40 agonist ivuxolimab. Receptor source: an adult with an advanced solid tumor such as melanoma, head and neck, liver or kidney cancer.

The chain is built from TRBV25-1 and TRBJ2-5, with D hard to call. The CDR3 has 12 residues. V shed 5 bases and J shed 4 bases, with 8 bases lying between them. The germline V gene encodes CDR1 MGHDK and CDR2 SYGVNS. The CDR3 DNA is TGTGCCAGCAGTCCGCTGGGAGAGACCCAGTACTTC. This encodes CASSPLGETQYF. The whole variable domain, remainder taken from reference TRBV25-1 and TRBJ2-5, is EADIYQTPRYLVIGTGKKITLECSQTMGHDKMYWYQQDPGMELHLIHYSYGVNSTEKGDLSSESTVSRIRTEHFPLTLESARPSHTSQYLCASSPLGETQYFGPGTRLLVL.

The chain carries TRBV6-5 and TRBJ2-7; 7 nucleotides align to TRBD1. CDR1 and CDR2 from the germline V gene are MNHEY and SVGAGI. J gave up 5 bases and V 6 bases, and 4 bases lay outside the gene matches. This CDR3 region has 12 residues. CDR3 residues: CASRDRVNEQYF. The DNA for the CDR3 is TGTGCCAGCAGAGACAGGGTAAACGAGCAGTACTTC.

The chain couples TRBV19 to TRBJ2-7; D is undetermined. Trimming left V 3 bases short and J 1 base short, with 13 bases between. Per the germline V gene, CDR1 is LNHDA and CDR2 is SQIVND (reference sequence). The CDR3 consists of 15 residues. CDR3 sequence reads: CASSIGAYSSYEQYF. DNA for the CDR3: TGTGCCAGTAGTATTGGAGCTTACTCTTCCTACGAGCAGTACTTC.

The V call is TRBV30, the J call TRBJ1-6; D ambiguous. The V gene lost 2 bases and the J gene lost 0 bases, with 14 bases spanning the gap. This CDR3 has 17 amino acids. Per germline, CDR1 GTSNPN and CDR2 SVGIG (reference sequence). CDR3 DNA: TGTGCCTGGAGTAAGGAACGTCGGAGCTCCTATAATTCACCCCTCCACTTT. It encodes CAWSKERRSSYNSPLHF.

The V and J genes are TRBV7-9 and TRBJ1-5, with D unresolved. The germline CDR1 and CDR2 sequences are SEHNR and FQNEAQ (reference sequence). This CDR3 contains 15 residues. V shed 1 base and J shed 0 bases, with 7 bases lying between them. The CDR3 protein is CASSLGANSNQPQHF. In nucleotides, the CDR3 is TGTGCCAGCAGCTTAGGTGCGAATAGCAATCAGCCCCAGCATTTT. Full variable domain (remainder filled in from reference TRBV7-9 and TRBJ1-5): DTGVSQNPRHKITKRGQNVTFRCDPISEHNRLYWYRQTLGQGPEFLTYFQNEAQLEKSRLLSDRFSAERPKGSFSTLEIQRTEQGDSAMYLCASSLGANSNQPQHFGDGTRLSIL.

V is TRBV30 and J is TRBJ1-5; D is possibly TRBD1 (5 bases). V was clipped by 2 bases and J by 5 bases, with 10 bases between them. From germline, CDR1 is GTSNPN and CDR2 SVGIG (reference sequence). CDR3 length: 13 amino acids. This chain's CDR3 is CAWSSGLDQPQHF. Written as DNA, the CDR3 is TGTGCCTGGAGTTCAGGGCTCGATCAGCCCCAGCATTTT.

The chain combines TRBV9 with TRBJ2-2, with no clear D. V was cut by 0 bases and J by 1 base, with 4 bases left in between. This CDR3 has 14 residues. Looked up from germline, CDR1 is SGDLS and CDR2 is YYNGEE. In DNA form, the CDR3 reads TGTGCCAGCAGCGTAGAAGGGAACACCGGGGAGCTGTTTTTT. The encoded protein is CASSVEGNTGELFF.

V and J are TRBV29-1 and TRBJ2-4; D assignment may be TRBD1 or TRBD2 (5 bases each). V was trimmed by 4 bases and J by 2 bases, leaving 9 bases between them. CDR1 is SQVTM, CDR2 ANQGSEA, per germline. CDR3 length equals 13 residues. CDR3 sequence (DNA): TGCAGCGTTGGGGACGAGACCAAAAACATTCAGTACTTC. This sequence encodes CSVGDETKNIQYF.

This clone has more than one count but fewer than ten. V gene TRBV27 combines with J gene TRBJ1-2; the D gene is possibly TRBD1 (6 bases). The germline CDR1 and CDR2 sequences are MNHEY and SMNVEV (reference sequence). The germline V and J ends were trimmed by 10 bases and 3 bases, with 12 bases remaining between them. There are 12 residues in the CDR3. CDR3 sequence reads: CATGDNDYGYTF. The CDR3 coding sequence is TGTGCCACCGGGGACAACGACTATGGCTACACCTTC.

This clone has only one observation. The V call is TRBV9, the J call TRBJ2-1; the D gene is possibly TRBD1 (6 bases). The CDR3 length is 12 residues. Germline-derived CDR1 and CDR2 are SGDLS and YYNGEE. Trimming took 0 bases from V and 9 from J, leaving 7 bases between them. The CDR3 DNA reads TGTGCCAGCAGCGTAGTGGGGGCTGAGCAGTTCTTC. Translating gives CASSVVGAEQFF.

V and J are TRBV28 and TRBJ1-2; D unresolved. The germline V gene has CDR1 MDHEN and CDR2 SYDVKM. Between the trimmed V and J ends, which lost 4 bases and 6 bases, there was a span of 15 bases. The CDR3 length is 14 residues. The CDR3 nucleotides are TGTGCCAGCAGTTCGGCACCTTGGGTCGATGGCTACACCTTC. Protein sequence: CASSSAPWVDGYTF.

The chain combines TRBV6-5 with TRBJ2-2; D is uncertain. The CDR3 length is 15 residues. The germline V gene encodes CDR1 MNHEY and CDR2 SVGAGI. The V and J ends lost 7 bases and 4 bases respectively, with 16 bases between them. This CDR3 is CASTERRSATGELFF. DNA of the CDR3: TGTGCCAGCACCGAACGACGCTCGGCCACCGGGGAGCTGTTTTTT.

The CDR3 DNA sequence: TGTGCCAGCAGTTACTCCAGGGTAGAGCTGTTTTTT. This codes for CASSYSRVELFF. This rearrangement joins TRBV6-6 to TRBJ2-2; D is perhaps TRBD1 (5 bases). With 0 bases removed from V and 11 bases from J, the gap between germline ends came to 7 bases. The CDR3 runs to 12 residues. Germline V gene data show CDR1 as MNHNY and CDR2 as SVGAGI (reference sequence).

The V and J genes are TRBV27 and TRBJ2-5; 14 bases map to TRBD2. V dropped 4 bases and J dropped 5; count of bases not matched to a gene: 9. Per germline, CDR1 MNHEY and CDR2 SMNVEV (reference sequence). CDR3 length: 17 residues. Written as DNA, the CDR3 is TGTGCCAGCAGTTCGACGACTAGCGGGAGGGCAAAGGAGACCCAGTACTTC. This translates into CASSSTTSGRAKETQYF.

This clone showed up just once. J is TRBJ1-6 and V is TRBV6-4; 7 bases align to TRBD1. Unmatched junction bases numbered 6, after V lost 4 bases and J lost 6 bases. The V gene's germline CDR1 is MRHNA and CDR2 SNTAGT. The CDR3 runs 15 residues. The CDR3 protein is CASSAGTGVNSPLHF. CDR3 coding DNA: TGTGCCAGCAGTGCGGGTACAGGGGTTAATTCACCCCTCCACTTT.

V gene TRBV2 combines with J gene TRBJ2-4, with 7 bases fitting TRBD2. Trimming cost V 6 bases and J 5 bases; bases outside gene matches: 13. This CDR3 has 16 residues. Germline lookup yields CDR1 SNHLY and CDR2 FYNNEI. CDR3 sequence (DNA): TGTGCCAGCAGCCATTGGAAGGGAGGGATCCAAAACATTCAGTACTTC. Protein: CASSHWKGGIQNIQYF.

This chain links TRBV11-2 with TRBJ1-2; tentatively, D is TRBD1 (5 bases). V gave up 1 base and J gave up 6 bases, with 18 bases separating them. CDR3 length: 16 residues. Germline lookup yields CDR1 SGHAT and CDR2 FQNNGV. The CDR3 region has the DNA TGTGCCAGCAGCTTAGCCAAGGGTTTAGTGGGGGATGGCTACACCTTC. This gives the protein CASSLAKGLVGDGYTF.

This clone was picked up a small number of times. The chain combines TRBV7-2 with TRBJ1-5, with 7 bases lining up with TRBD1. From germline, CDR1 is SGHTA and CDR2 FQGNSA. V lost 2 bases to trimming and J lost 2 bases; unmatched junction nucleotides: 3. The CDR3 length is 15 residues. The CDR3 DNA reads TGTGCCAGCAGCTTAAGACAGGGACGCAATCAGCCCCAGCATTTT. Amino acid sequence: CASSLRQGRNQPQHF. Variable domain in full (rest from reference TRBV7-2 and TRBJ1-5): GAGVSQSPSNKVTEKGKDVELRCDPISGHTALYWYRQSLGQGLEFLIYFQGNSAPDKSGLPSDRFSAERTGGSVSTLTIQRTQQEDSAVYLCASSLRQGRNQPQHFGDGTRLSIL.

This chain connects TRBV7-3 to TRBJ1-1; D not resolved. Germline V CDR1 and CDR2: SGHTA, FQGTGA. The CDR3 sequence is 14 residues long. V was cut by 1 base and J by 4 bases, with 10 bases left in between. The chain's CDR3 is CASSLSGLSTEAFF. DNA of the CDR3: TGTGCCAGCAGCTTAAGCGGTCTGAGCACTGAAGCTTTCTTT. Variable domain in full (rest from reference TRBV7-3 and TRBJ1-1): GAGVSQTPSNKVTEKGKYVELRCDPISGHTALYWYRQSLGQGPEFLIYFQGTGAADDSGLPNDRFFAVRPEGSVSTLKIQRTERGDSAVYLCASSLSGLSTEAFFGQGTRLTVV.

In DNA, the CDR3 is TGTGCCAGCAGCCCACGGACAGGGTCCTACGAGCAGTACTTC. The encoded protein is CASSPRTGSYEQYF. The J gene is TRBJ2-7, the V gene TRBV9; 8 positions agree with TRBD1. Germline V gene data show CDR1 as SGDLS and CDR2 as YYNGEE. The length of the CDR3 is 14 residues. Trimming removed 4 bases from V and 1 base from J; junction bases left unmatched: 4.

V usage is TRBV9 and J usage is TRBJ2-2; perhaps TRBD2 as D (5 bases). Germline loops: CDR1 SGDLS, CDR2 YYNGEE. The CDR3 loop spans 16 amino acids. The V end was cut by 4 bases, the J end by 6 bases, with 19 bases between. CDR3 coding DNA: TGTGCCAGCAGCCCCCAGGTCCGGGTGGAGGCCGGGGAGCTGTTTTTT. Translating gives CASSPQVRVEAGELFF. Full variable domain (rest looked up from reference TRBV9 and TRBJ2-2): DSGVTQTPKHLITATGQRVTLRCSPRSGDLSVYWYQQSLDQGLQFLIQYYNGEERAKGNILERFSAQQFPDLHSELNLSSLELGDSALYFCASSPQVRVEAGELFFGEGSRLTVL.

The chain couples TRBV4-3 to TRBJ2-1, with TRBD1 as a possible D gene (8 bases). V was trimmed by 3 bases and J by 9 bases, leaving 18 bases between them. Germline V gives CDR1 LGHNA, CDR2 YSLEER. The CDR3 covers 15 residues. The CDR3 nucleotides read TGCGCCAGCAGCCACACAGGGGGGGGGTACGGTGAGCAGTTCTTC. Its translation is CASSHTGGGYGEQFF.

The table lists this clone with a few counts. This chain links TRBV5-1 with TRBJ2-6, with TRBD2 identical over 7 bases. V shed 4 bases, J shed 0 bases, and the junction held 13 bases outside the gene matches. Germline V gene sequence: CDR1 SGHRS, CDR2 YFSETQ. The CDR3 is 19 residues long. The CDR3 is CASSPGSSSGLSGANVLTF. The CDR3 region has the DNA TGCGCCAGCAGCCCTGGATCGTCTAGCGGACTCTCTGGGGCCAACGTCCTGACTTTC.

The chain couples TRBV30 to TRBJ2-2; D is perhaps TRBD1 (6 bases). The CDR3 loop spans 14 amino acids. Germline-derived CDR1 and CDR2 are GTSNPN and SVGIG (reference sequence). V was trimmed by 3 bases and J by 8 bases, leaving 16 bases between them. The CDR3 bases are TGTGCCTGGAGGGGGGCTGCGAGGGTTGGGGAGCTGTTTTTT. This sequence encodes CAWRGAARVGELFF.

The chain recombines TRBV5-4 with TRBJ2-5, with TRBD1 as a possible D gene (7 bases). V was clipped by 2 bases and J by 5 bases, with 10 bases between them. Per germline, CDR1 SGHNT and CDR2 YYREEE (reference sequence). The CDR3 is made up of 13 amino acids. The CDR3 spells CASSLQGRETQYF. The CDR3 coding sequence is TGTGCCAGCAGCTTACAGGGGAGGGAGACCCAGTACTTC.